This T cell receptor (beta chain) was sequenced in a study of cytomegalovirus exposure and HLA in healthy donors. In the PCR, 60 Vbeta and 13 Jbeta primers were used. The method was immunoSEQ multiplex PCR; TCRdb's version includes in-frame clones alone and lacks a portion of them. Of about 120,000 clones in the sample, over 60% were seen once. Donors likely had unrecorded immune exposures despite being nominally healthy when sampled. Sequenced: PBMCs. The clonotype originates from a woman aged 40 to 50 in good health and CMV-seronegative.

CDR3 in amino acids: CASSFPRGGRAAPPYEQYF. The CDR3 bases are TGCGCCAGCAGCTTCCCCCGAGGCGGGAGGGCGGCCCCTCCCTACGAGCAGTACTTC. The chain links TRBV5-1 to TRBJ2-7; 9 bases line up with TRBD2. With 2 bases clipped from V and 2 bases from J, the junction kept 17 bases outside the gene matches. This CDR3 spans 19 amino acids. CDR1 is SGHRS, CDR2 YFSETQ, per germline.